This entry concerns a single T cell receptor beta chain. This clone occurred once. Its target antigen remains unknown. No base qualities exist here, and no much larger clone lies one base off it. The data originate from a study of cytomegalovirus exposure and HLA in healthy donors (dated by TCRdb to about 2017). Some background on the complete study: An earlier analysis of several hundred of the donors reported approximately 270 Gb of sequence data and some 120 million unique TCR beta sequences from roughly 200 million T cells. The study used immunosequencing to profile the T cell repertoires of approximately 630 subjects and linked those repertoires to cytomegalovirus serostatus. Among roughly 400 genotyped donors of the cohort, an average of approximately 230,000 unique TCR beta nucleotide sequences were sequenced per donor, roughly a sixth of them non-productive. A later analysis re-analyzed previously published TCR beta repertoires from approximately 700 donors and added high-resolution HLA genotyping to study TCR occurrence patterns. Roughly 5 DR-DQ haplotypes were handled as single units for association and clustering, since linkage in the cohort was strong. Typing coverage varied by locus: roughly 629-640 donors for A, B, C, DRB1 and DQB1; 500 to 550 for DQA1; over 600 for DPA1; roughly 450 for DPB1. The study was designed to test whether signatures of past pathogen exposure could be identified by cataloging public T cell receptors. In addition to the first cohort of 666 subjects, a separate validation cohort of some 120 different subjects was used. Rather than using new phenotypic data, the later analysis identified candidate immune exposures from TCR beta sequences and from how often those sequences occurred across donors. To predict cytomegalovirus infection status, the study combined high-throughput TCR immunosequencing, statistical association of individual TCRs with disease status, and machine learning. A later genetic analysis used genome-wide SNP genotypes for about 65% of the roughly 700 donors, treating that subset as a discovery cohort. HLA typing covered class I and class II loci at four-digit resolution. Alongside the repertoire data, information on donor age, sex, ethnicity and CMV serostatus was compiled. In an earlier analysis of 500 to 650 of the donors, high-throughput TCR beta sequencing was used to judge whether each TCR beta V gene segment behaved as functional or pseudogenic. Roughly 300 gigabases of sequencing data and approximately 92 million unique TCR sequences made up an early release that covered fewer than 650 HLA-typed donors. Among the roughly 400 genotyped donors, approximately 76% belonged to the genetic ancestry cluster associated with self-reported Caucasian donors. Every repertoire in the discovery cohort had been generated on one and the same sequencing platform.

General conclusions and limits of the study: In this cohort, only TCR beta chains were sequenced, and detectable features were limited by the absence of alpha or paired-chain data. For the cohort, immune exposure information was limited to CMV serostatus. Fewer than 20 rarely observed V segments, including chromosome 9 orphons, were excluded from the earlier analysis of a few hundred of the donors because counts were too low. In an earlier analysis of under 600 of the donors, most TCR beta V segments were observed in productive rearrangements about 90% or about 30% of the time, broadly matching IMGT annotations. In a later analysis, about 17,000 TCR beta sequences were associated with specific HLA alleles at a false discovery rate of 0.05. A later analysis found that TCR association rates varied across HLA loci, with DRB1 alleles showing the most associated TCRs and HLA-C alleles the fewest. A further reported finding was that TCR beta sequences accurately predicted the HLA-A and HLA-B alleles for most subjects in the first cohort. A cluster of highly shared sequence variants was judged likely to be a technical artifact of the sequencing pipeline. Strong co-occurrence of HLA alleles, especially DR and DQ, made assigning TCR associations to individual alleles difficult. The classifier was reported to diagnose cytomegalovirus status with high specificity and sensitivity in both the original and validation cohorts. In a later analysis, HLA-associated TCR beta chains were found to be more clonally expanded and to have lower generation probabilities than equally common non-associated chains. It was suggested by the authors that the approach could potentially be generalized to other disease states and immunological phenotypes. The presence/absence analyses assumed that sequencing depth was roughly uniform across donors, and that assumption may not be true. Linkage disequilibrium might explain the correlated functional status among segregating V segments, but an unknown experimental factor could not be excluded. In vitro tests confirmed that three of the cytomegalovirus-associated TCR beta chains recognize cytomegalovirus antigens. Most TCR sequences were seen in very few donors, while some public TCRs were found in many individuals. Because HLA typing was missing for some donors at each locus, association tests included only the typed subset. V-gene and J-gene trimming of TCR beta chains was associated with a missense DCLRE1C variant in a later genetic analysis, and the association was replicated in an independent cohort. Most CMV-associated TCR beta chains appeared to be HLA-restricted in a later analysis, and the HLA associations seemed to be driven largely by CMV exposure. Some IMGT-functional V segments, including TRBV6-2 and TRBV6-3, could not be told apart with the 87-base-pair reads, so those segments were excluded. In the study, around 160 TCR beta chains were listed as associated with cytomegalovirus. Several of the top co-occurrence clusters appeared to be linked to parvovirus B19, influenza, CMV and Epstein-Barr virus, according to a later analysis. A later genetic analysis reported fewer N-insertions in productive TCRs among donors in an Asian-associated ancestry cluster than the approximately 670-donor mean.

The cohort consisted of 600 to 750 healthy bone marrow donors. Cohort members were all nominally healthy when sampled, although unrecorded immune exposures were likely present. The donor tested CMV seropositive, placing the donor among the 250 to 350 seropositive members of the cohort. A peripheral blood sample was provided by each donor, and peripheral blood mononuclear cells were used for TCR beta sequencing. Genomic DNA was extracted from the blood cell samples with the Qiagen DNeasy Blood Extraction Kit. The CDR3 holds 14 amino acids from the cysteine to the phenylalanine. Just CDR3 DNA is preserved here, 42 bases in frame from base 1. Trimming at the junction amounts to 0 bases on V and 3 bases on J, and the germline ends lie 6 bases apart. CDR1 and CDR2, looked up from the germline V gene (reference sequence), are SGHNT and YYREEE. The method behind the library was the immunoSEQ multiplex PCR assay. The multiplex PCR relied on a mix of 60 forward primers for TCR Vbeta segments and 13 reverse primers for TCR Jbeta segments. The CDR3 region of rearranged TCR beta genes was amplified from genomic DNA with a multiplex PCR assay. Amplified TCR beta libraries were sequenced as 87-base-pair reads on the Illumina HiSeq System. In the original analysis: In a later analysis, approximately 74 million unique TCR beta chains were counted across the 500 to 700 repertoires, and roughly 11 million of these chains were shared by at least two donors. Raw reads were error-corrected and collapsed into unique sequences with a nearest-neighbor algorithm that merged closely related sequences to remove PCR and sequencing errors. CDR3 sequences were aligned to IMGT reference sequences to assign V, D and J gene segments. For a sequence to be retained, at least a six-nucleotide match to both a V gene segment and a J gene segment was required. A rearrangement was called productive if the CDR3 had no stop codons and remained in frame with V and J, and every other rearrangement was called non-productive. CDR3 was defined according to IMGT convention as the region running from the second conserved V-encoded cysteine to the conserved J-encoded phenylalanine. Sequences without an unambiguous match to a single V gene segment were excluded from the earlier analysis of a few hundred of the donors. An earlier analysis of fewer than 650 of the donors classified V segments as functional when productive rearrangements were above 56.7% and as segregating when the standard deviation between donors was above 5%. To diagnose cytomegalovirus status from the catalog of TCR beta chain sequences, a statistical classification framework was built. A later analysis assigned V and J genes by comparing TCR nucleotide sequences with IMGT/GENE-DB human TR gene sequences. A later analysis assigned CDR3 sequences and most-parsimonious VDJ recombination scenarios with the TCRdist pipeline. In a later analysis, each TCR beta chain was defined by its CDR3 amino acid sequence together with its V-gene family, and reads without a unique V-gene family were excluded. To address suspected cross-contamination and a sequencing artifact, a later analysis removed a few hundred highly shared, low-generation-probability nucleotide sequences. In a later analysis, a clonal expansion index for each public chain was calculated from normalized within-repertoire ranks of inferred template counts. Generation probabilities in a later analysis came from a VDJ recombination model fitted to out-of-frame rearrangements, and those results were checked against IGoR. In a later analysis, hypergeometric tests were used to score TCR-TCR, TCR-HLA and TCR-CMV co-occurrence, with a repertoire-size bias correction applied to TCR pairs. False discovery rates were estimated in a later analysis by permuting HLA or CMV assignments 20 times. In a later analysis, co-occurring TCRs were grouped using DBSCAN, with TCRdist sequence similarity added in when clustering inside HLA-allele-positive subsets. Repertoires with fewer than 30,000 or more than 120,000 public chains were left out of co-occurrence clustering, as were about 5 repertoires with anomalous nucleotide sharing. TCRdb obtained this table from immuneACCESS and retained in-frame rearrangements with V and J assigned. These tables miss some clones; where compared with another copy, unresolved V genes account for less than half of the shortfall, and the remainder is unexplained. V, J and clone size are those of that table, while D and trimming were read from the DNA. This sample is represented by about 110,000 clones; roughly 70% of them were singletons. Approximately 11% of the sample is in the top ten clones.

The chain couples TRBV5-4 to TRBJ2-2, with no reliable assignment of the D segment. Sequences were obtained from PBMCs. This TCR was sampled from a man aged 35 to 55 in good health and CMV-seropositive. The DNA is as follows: TGTGCCAGCAGCTTGGCAGGTTACACCGGGGAGCTGTTTTTT. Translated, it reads CASSLAGYTGELFF.